This TCR beta chain came from a study of blood T cell repertoires in COVID-19. This clone was recorded a few times. From germline, CDR1 is KGHSH and CDR2 LQKENI. The CDR3 contains 15 residues. The germline V and J ends were trimmed by 3 bases and 1 base, with 9 bases remaining between them. The repertoire was sequenced with immunoSEQ multiplex PCR; TCRdb's copy has only in-frame clones and lacks some. The sample shows 200,000 or so clones, 85% to 90% of them seen only once. Material for sequencing was peripheral blood. The chain couples TRBV18 to TRBJ1-4; TRBD1 is a possible D gene (5 bases). This receptor was identified in a woman in her 70s with acute or convalescent COVID-19. The CDR3 reads CASSPRQKTNEKLFF. CDR3 bases: TGTGCCAGCTCACCGAGACAGAAAACTAATGAAAAACTGTTTTTT.